One sample yielded the 17 T cell receptor beta chains listed below, sequenced in a study of T cells after yellow fever vaccination. One entry per CDR3 protein, called by TCRdb with MiXCR from the 5' RACE reads. The sample yields around 260,000 distinct CDR3 sequences, around 4.9% seen once. The source material was CD4+ T cells sorted from PBMCs, sampled on the day of the yellow fever booster vaccination. These receptors originate from a man between 18 and 35 years old who received the YFV17D yellow fever vaccine.

The rearrangement links TRBV11-3 to TRBJ1-5, with D perhaps matching TRBD1 (6 bases). This CDR3 has 15 residues. V was clipped by 2 bases and J by 7 bases, with 15 bases between them. Germline V gene lookup returns CDR1 SGHNT and CDR2 YENEEA. CDR3 DNA: TGTGCCAGCAGCTTAAGAGGGGGTAGGGCGCAGCCCCAGCATTTT. Translated: CASSLRGGRAQPQHF.

V usage is TRBV6-1 and J usage is TRBJ2-5; D may be TRBD2 (6 bases). The CDR3 loop spans 14 amino acids. CDR1 and CDR2 (germline): MNHNS, SASEGT. V lost 2 bases and J 2 bases, leaving 9 bases between the germline ends. CDR3 in DNA: TGTGCCAGCAGTGAACGGGCGGGACAAGAGACCCAGTACTTC. Translating gives CASSERAGQETQYF.

In this sample, this clonotype turned up a few times. This chain uses TRBV6-5 with TRBJ2-1; 14 bases are a match to TRBD2. Per germline, CDR1 MNHEY and CDR2 SVGAGI. The V gene end was trimmed by 7 bases and the J gene end by 7 bases; junction bases not matched to a gene: 6. This CDR3 region has 15 residues. The DNA for the CDR3 is TGTGCCAGCACGGGCCGGACTAGCGGGAGGAATGAGCAGTTCTTC. Protein product: CASTGRTSGRNEQFF.

There are a few counts of this clonotype. This rearrangement joins TRBV5-1 to TRBJ2-3; 9 bases align to TRBD2. Germline CDR1 SGHRS, CDR2 YFSETQ. V gave up 3 bases and J gave up 4 bases; unmatched junction bases: 6. The CDR3 extends over 15 amino acids. In DNA, the CDR3 is TGCGCCAGCAGCTGGGGACTAGCTGCGGCAGATACGCAGTATTTT. This translates into CASSWGLAAADTQYF.

V usage is TRBV6-1 and J usage is TRBJ1-2; D is unresolved. Germline CDR1 and CDR2: MNHNS and SASEGT. Trimming removed 6 bases from V and 8 bases from J, with 10 bases in between. The CDR3 length is 11 residues. The CDR3, as DNA: TGTGCCAGCAGCCAGGAGCCAGGCTACACCTTC. This sequence encodes CASSQEPGYTF.

In its sample, this clonotype was seen a few times. The chain links TRBV29-1 to TRBJ1-1; 9 bases map to TRBD1. Germline CDR1 SQVTM, CDR2 ANQGSEA. There are 12 residues in the CDR3. V shed 4 bases, J shed 12 bases, and the junction held 9 bases outside the gene matches. This chain's CDR3 is CSVGSTGGNTFF. Written as DNA, the CDR3 is TGCAGCGTTGGATCCACAGGGGGCAATACTTTCTTT.

This clonotype occurred many times. The rearrangement uses TRBV5-1 and TRBJ2-5; 11 positions agree with TRBD2. CDR3 length equals 15 residues. With 0 bases clipped from V and 4 bases from J, the junction kept 2 bases outside the gene matches. Germline CDR1 and CDR2: SGHRS and YFSETQ. The CDR3 loop reads CASSLVLAGGETQYF. The CDR3 DNA reads as TGCGCCAGCAGCTTGGTTCTAGCGGGGGGAGAGACCCAGTACTTC.

This clonotype appeared many times. V and J are TRBV18 and TRBJ2-3; the D gene is possibly TRBD2 (6 bases). Trimming shortened V by 6 bases and J by 4 bases, and 11 bases separated the two germline ends. The CDR3 has 13 amino acids. Germline CDR1 reads KGHSH; CDR2 reads LQKENI. CDR3 in amino acids: CASSSPGADTQYF. DNA for the CDR3: TGTGCCAGCTCCTCGCCGGGGGCAGATACGCAGTATTTT.

This clonotype was observed a handful of times. The J gene is TRBJ1-2, the V gene TRBV6-2 or TRBV6-3; D may be TRBD1 (5 bases). V gave up 5 bases and J gave up 5 bases, with 15 bases separating them. The CDR3 length is 14 residues. Germline V lookup: CDR1 MNHEY, CDR2 SVGEGT. CDR3: CASSNRQGHYGYTF. In nucleotides, the CDR3 is TGTGCCAGCAGTAACCGCCAGGGTCATTATGGCTACACCTTC.

Many counts were recorded for this clonotype. Here the CDR3 reads CASSQPPWRTHTDTQYF. DNA for the CDR3: TGTGCCAGCTCCCAACCCCCCTGGCGGACCCACACAGATACGCAGTATTTT. V gene TRBV18 combines with J gene TRBJ2-3; D gene uncertain. CDR1 and CDR2 (germline): KGHSH, LQKENI. The ends were cut back, 6 bases at V and 2 bases at J, with 21 bases in the middle. CDR3 size: 17 residues.

Ten or more counts support this clonotype. This chain joins TRBV7-2 and TRBJ2-1, with 11 bases matching TRBD2. This CDR3 is built from 19 residues. J gave up 0 bases and V 4 bases, and 11 bases lay outside the gene matches. Germline CDR1 and CDR2: SGHTA and FQGNSA. The CDR3 loop is CASSSWTSGFSSSYNEQFF. Written as DNA, the CDR3 is TGTGCCAGCAGCTCCTGGACTAGCGGGTTCTCGAGCTCCTACAATGAGCAGTTCTTC.

The chain links TRBV6-2 or TRBV6-3 to TRBJ1-6; tentatively, D is TRBD1 (5 bases). Germline V gene data show CDR1 as MNHEY and CDR2 as SVGEGT. This CDR3 comprises 15 residues. Trimming shortened V by 8 bases and J by 12 bases, and 23 bases separated the two germline ends. The CDR3 here is CASVYEVPPRGPLHF. In nucleotides, the CDR3 is TGTGCCAGCGTTTATGAGGTCCCTCCGAGGGGACCCCTCCACTTT.

This clonotype was observed a few times. The rearrangement links TRBV6-5 to TRBJ2-3; D may correspond to TRBD1 or TRBD2 (6 bases each). CDR1 and CDR2 from the germline V gene are MNHEY and SVGAGI. Trimming left V 4 bases short and J 2 bases short, with 13 bases between. This CDR3 comprises 15 residues. DNA of the CDR3: TGTGCCAGCAGTTTAAGGGGGGTTGACACAGATACGCAGTATTTT. Residues: CASSLRGVDTDTQYF.

This clonotype was detected ten times or more. The rearrangement links TRBV7-2 to TRBJ2-7, with D possibly matching TRBD1 (5 bases). V was pared by 3 bases and J by 8 bases, with 11 bases between. Looked up from germline, CDR1 is SGHTA and CDR2 is FQGNSA. CDR3 length: 12 residues. The CDR3 DNA reads TGTGCCAGCAGCTTCCAGGGCCAAAAGCAGTACTTC. The encoded protein is CASSFQGQKQYF. The variable domain in full, with the rest retrieved from reference TRBV7-2 and TRBJ2-7, is GAGVSQSPSNKVTEKGKDVELRCDPISGHTALYWYRQSLGQGLEFLIYFQGNSAPDKSGLPSDRFSAERTGGSVSTLTIQRTQQEDSAVYLCASSFQGQKQYFGPGTRLTVT.

This clonotype showed up many times. In DNA, the CDR3 is TGCGCCAGCAGCCGATCAGGGGGGGCAGAAAAACTGTTTTTT. Its protein product is CASSRSGGAEKLFF. The rearrangement uses TRBV5-1 and TRBJ1-4; 7 nucleotides align to TRBD1. The ends lost 4 bases at V and 8 bases at J; junction bases unmatched: 8. Germline V gene sequence: CDR1 SGHRS, CDR2 YFSETQ. CDR3 length: 14 amino acids.

This chain connects TRBV4-1 to TRBJ2-5; D call uncertain. This CDR3 has 15 residues. Trimming pared 5 bases from V and 0 bases from J, leaving 13 bases between. CDR1 and CDR2 from the germline V gene are MGHRA and YSYEKL. CDR3 residues: CASSSSPRYQETQYF. The CDR3 nucleotides read TGCGCCAGCAGCTCCAGCCCTAGGTACCAAGAGACCCAGTACTTC.

This clonotype was found a few times. The chain recombines TRBV7-9 with TRBJ2-1; 10 nucleotides match TRBD1. The V and J ends lost 1 base and 2 bases, in that order; junction bases with no gene match: 2. The germline gives CDR1 SEHNR, CDR2 FQNEAQ (reference sequence). The CDR3 is made up of 16 amino acids. CDR3 sequence: CASSLGTGGPYNEQFF. Here the CDR3 DNA reads TGTGCCAGCAGCTTAGGGACAGGGGGGCCCTACAATGAGCAGTTCTTC.